These 22 T cell receptor beta chains originate from one sample sequenced in a study of blood T cells in healthy people across ages. Using a J-beta primer mix together with a sample-barcoded 5' primer, a second PCR was run for roughly 6 to 12 cycles. MiXCR was run by TCRdb on the 5' RACE reads, yielding one entry per CDR3 protein. The data show over 700,000 distinct CDR3 sequences, less than 70% seen once. The specimen sequenced was blood. Receptors were obtained from a man at least 80 years old in good health.

The rearrangement joins TRBV6-4 to TRBJ2-1; TRBD2 aligns across 11 bases. Losses at the gene ends were 6 bases for V and 6 bases for J; bases not matched to a gene: 7. CDR1 and CDR2 from the germline V gene are MRHNA and SNTAGT. The CDR3 loop spans 15 amino acids. The CDR3 region is CASRQTSGIFNEQFF. The CDR3 DNA is TGTGCCAGCAGGCAGACTAGCGGGATATTCAATGAGCAGTTCTTC.

This clonotype showed up just a few times. The V gene is TRBV20-1, the J gene TRBJ1-2; a weak D match, TRBD1 (5 bases). Germline values: CDR1 DFQATT, CDR2 SNEGSKA (reference sequence). The CDR3 has 14 amino acids. The V end was cut by 0 bases, the J end by 4 bases, with 12 bases between. CDR3 sequence: CSARDYGGGYGYTF. DNA of the CDR3: TGCAGTGCTAGAGACTATGGGGGTGGCTATGGCTACACCTTC.

There are a few counts of this clonotype. The V call is TRBV6-6, the J call TRBJ2-1, with TRBD1 matching 7 bases. The V gene's germline CDR1 is MNHNY and CDR2 SVGAGI (reference sequence). V was clipped by 5 bases and J by 6 bases; unmatched bases: 10. The CDR3 totals 15 residues. The CDR3 DNA is TGTGCCAGCAGTAGGGACAGACGATTCGGCAATGAGCAGTTCTTC. Translated, it gives CASSRDRRFGNEQFF.

A few counts support this clonotype. The chain couples TRBV29-1 to TRBJ1-2; tentative D call: TRBD1 (5 bases). Trimming cost V 8 bases and J 8 bases, with 21 bases left between them. The CDR3 sequence is 13 residues long. The germline V gene encodes CDR1 SQVTM and CDR2 ANQGSEA. CDR3 amino acids: CSFQVGPFSGYTF. The CDR3 DNA sequence: TGCAGCTTCCAAGTGGGGCCCTTTTCAGGCTACACCTTC. Supplemented by reference TRBV29-1 and TRBJ1-2, the full variable domain reads SAVISQKPSRDICQRGTSLTIQCQVDSQVTMMFWYRQQPGQSLTLIATANQGSEATYESGFVIDKFPISRPNLTFSTLTVSNMSPEDSSIYLCSFQVGPFSGYTFGSGTRLTVV.

V usage is TRBV6-2 or TRBV6-3 and J usage is TRBJ2-5, with D perhaps matching TRBD2 (6 bases). Between the trimmed V and J ends, which lost 7 bases and 4 bases, there was a span of 22 bases. Germline V lookup: CDR1 MNHEY, CDR2 SVGEGT. This CDR3 is built from 16 residues. CDR3: CASTKTGDRVGETQYF. CDR3 DNA sequence: TGTGCCAGCACCAAGACGGGGGATCGCGTCGGAGAGACCCAGTACTTC.

The chain recombines TRBV10-3 with TRBJ2-3; 9 bases are shared with TRBD1. CDR3 length: 16 residues. The V gene's germline CDR1 is ENHRY and CDR2 SYGVKD. The J segment lost 5 bases and the V segment lost 0 bases, leaving 6 bases of the junction unmatched. CDR3 bases: TGTGCCATCAGTGAGTCGAGGACAGGGGCAGGAGATACGCAGTATTTT. Protein: CAISESRTGAGDTQYF.

This clonotype appeared many times. The chain carries TRBV10-3 and TRBJ2-1; a possible D gene is TRBD2 (6 bases). Germline CDR1 is ENHRY and CDR2 is SYGVKD. V lost 4 bases to trimming and J lost 5 bases, with 9 bases between them. The CDR3 length is 13 residues. The CDR3 protein is CAISGRGNNEQFF. Written as DNA, the CDR3 is TGTGCCATCAGTGGCCGGGGGAACAATGAGCAGTTCTTC.

J is TRBJ1-4 and V is TRBV30, with a tentative D call TRBD1 (5 bases). Trimming pared 3 bases from V and 6 bases from J, leaving 5 bases between. Germline V gives CDR1 GTSNPN, CDR2 SVGIG (reference sequence). The CDR3 contains 11 residues. CDR3 sequence (DNA): TGTGCCTGGAGGACAGATGAAAAACTGTTTTTT. This codes for CAWRTDEKLFF.

The chain combines TRBV7-8 with TRBJ2-3; the D gene is possibly TRBD2 (6 bases). The CDR3 totals 19 residues. Germline V gene sequence: CDR1 SGHVS, CDR2 FQNEAQ. V was shortened by 5 bases and J by 5 bases, with 29 bases between the two germline ends. CDR3 residues: CASSPIVHGGPISGDTQYF. The CDR3 coding sequence is TGTGCCAGCAGCCCGATCGTCCACGGGGGACCGATCTCCGGAGATACGCAGTATTTT.

Details on this clonotype: Given a much more abundant clone one base away, this may be a read error. The chain recombines TRBV24-1 with TRBJ2-5, with D unresolved. The DNA end is more similar to TRBJ2-7, so the J call may be wrong. Germline CDR1 is KGHDR and CDR2 is SFDVKD. The length of the CDR3 is 11 residues. The DNA for the CDR3 is TGTGCCACCAGTGACAACTACGAGCAGTACTTC. Translating it yields CATSDNYEQYF.

Here the CDR3 DNA reads TGCGCCAGCAAAACAGGGGGCGATTTTTCTGAAAAACTGTTTTTT. Encoded protein: CASKTGGDFSEKLFF. The chain couples TRBV5-1 to TRBJ1-4; 9 bases align to TRBD1. CDR3 length equals 15 residues. The V segment lost 6 bases and the J segment 7 bases; nucleotides outside the gene matches: 10. The germline V gene has CDR1 SGHRS and CDR2 YFSETQ.

This clonotype is a singleton in its sample. This chain uses TRBV5-1 with TRBJ2-3; tentatively, D is TRBD2 (6 bases). The CDR3 is 15 amino acids. Trimming took off 4 bases at V and 0 bases at J, with 12 bases between the two ends. Per the germline V gene, CDR1 is SGHRS and CDR2 is YFSETQ. CDR3 in DNA: TGCGCCAGCAGCACCCTAGCGTCTAGCACAGATACGCAGTATTTT. Protein: CASSTLASSTDTQYF.

The table lists this clonotype with many counts. The rearrangement joins TRBV5-1 to TRBJ2-7; 13 bases agree with TRBD2. This CDR3 spans 15 amino acids. Trimming at V came to 4 bases and at J to 2 bases, leaving 3 bases not matched to a gene. Germline V gives CDR1 SGHRS, CDR2 YFSETQ. CDR3 protein: CASSAGTSGTYEQYF. The CDR3 nucleotides read TGCGCCAGCAGCGCAGGGACTAGCGGGACCTACGAGCAGTACTTC.

The chain employs TRBV20-1 and TRBJ2-6; unclear D gene. In germline, CDR1 is DFQATT, CDR2 SNEGSKA (reference sequence). The V and J ends lost 6 bases and 2 bases respectively, with 8 bases between them. This CDR3 is built from 13 residues. In nucleotides, the CDR3 is TGCAGTGCCCGGACGGCTGGGGCCAACGTCCTGACTTTC. It yields the protein CSARTAGANVLTF.

This chain links TRBV20-1 with TRBJ2-5; 10 positions match TRBD2. There are 16 residues in the CDR3. Germline lookup yields CDR1 DFQATT and CDR2 SNEGSKA (reference sequence). The V segment lost 1 base and the J segment 6 bases; nucleotides outside the gene matches: 11. CDR3 coding DNA: TGCAGTGCTAGAGTGCCTAGCGGGAGTGGGGGGAAGACCCAGTACTTC. It is translated as CSARVPSGSGGKTQYF.

V usage is TRBV18 and J usage is TRBJ1-6; D not certain. The CDR3 spans 14 residues. V was clipped by 5 bases and J by 8 bases, with 13 bases between them. Germline V gene sequence: CDR1 KGHSH, CDR2 LQKENI. In DNA form, the CDR3 reads TGTGCCAGCTCAACCACAGCGCGGGATTCACCCCTCCACTTT. It encodes CASSTTARDSPLHF.

The V and J genes are TRBV7-2 and TRBJ2-2; TRBD2 matches 11 bases. Germline V CDR1 and CDR2: SGHTA, FQGNSA. The V gene end was trimmed by 5 bases and the J gene end by 5 bases; junction bases not matched to a gene: 4. The CDR3 has 15 residues. The CDR3 spells CASSRLAGYTGELFF. The CDR3 nucleotides read TGTGCCAGCAGCCGACTAGCGGGATATACCGGGGAGCTGTTTTTT.

This chain joins TRBV2 and TRBJ2-7; a weak D match, TRBD2 (5 bases). The CDR3 has 14 amino acids. V lost 9 bases and J lost 0, with 15 bases in between. From germline, CDR1 is SNHLY and CDR2 FYNNEI. The CDR3 here is CASEAARNSYEQYF. The CDR3 bases are TGTGCCAGTGAAGCGGCTCGGAACTCCTACGAGCAGTACTTC.

This clonotype was counted many times. This chain connects TRBV5-6 to TRBJ2-4; D call uncertain. From germline, CDR1 is SGHDT and CDR2 YYEEEE. Trimming removed 0 bases at V and 0 bases at J, with 4 bases between. The CDR3 covers 14 residues. In DNA, the CDR3 is TGTGCCAGCAGCTTGGGCAGAGCCAAAAACATTCAGTACTTC. Residues: CASSLGRAKNIQYF.

The chain couples TRBV6-1 to TRBJ2-5; TRBD2 agrees at 7 bases. The CDR3 is 17 amino acids. V lost 5 bases, J lost 4 bases, and 16 bases stayed unmatched. CDR1 and CDR2 (germline): MNHNS, SASEGT. CDR3 nucleotides: TGTGCCAGCAGTCCCCTCCTTCGGGGTCGGGGGGTAGAGACCCAGTACTTC. This sequence encodes CASSPLLRGRGVETQYF.

The chain is built from TRBV6-1 and TRBJ2-7; 7 nucleotides line up with TRBD1. Germline V CDR1 and CDR2: MNHNS, SASEGT. This CDR3 has 13 residues. V shed 8 bases, J shed 4 bases, and the junction held 8 bases outside the gene matches. The chain's CDR3 is CASLRSRGYEQYF. CDR3 sequence (DNA): TGTGCCAGCCTTCGAAGCAGGGGGTACGAGCAGTACTTC.

This clonotype was detected a few times. The CDR3 region is CASLIAGGSQETQYF. CDR3 DNA: TGCGCCAGCCTCATAGCGGGAGGTTCTCAAGAGACCCAGTACTTC. The chain is built from TRBV5-1 and TRBJ2-5; 10 nucleotides agree with TRBD2. The CDR3 length is 15 residues. The germline CDR1 and CDR2 sequences are SGHRS and YFSETQ. V dropped 7 bases and J dropped 2; count of bases not matched to a gene: 8.